This T cell receptor (beta chain) comes out of a study of cytomegalovirus exposure and HLA in healthy donors. This PCR relied on a set of 60 Vbeta primers and 13 Jbeta primers. Generated by immunoSEQ multiplex PCR, the TCRdb table keeps only in-frame clones and is missing some. The table shows 85,000 to 100,000 clones, with approximately 72% occurring only once. Concerning this clone itself: The antigen remains undetermined.

Germline V CDR1 and CDR2: MRHNA, SNTAGT. V dropped 7 bases and J dropped 3; count of bases not matched to a gene: 6. The CDR3 has 13 amino acids. Points from the study as a whole: In a later analysis, TCR association rates varied by HLA locus: DRB1 most, HLA-C fewest. Specific recognition of CMV antigens was confirmed in vitro for a few chains (all CMV-associated). A later analysis linked a missense DCLRE1C variant to TCR beta V- and J-gene trimming.

The specimen was PBMCs. The sequence came from a man aged 40-49 years in good health and CMV-seropositive. This chain uses TRBV6-4 with TRBJ2-7; TRBD1 matches at 7 bases. The CDR3 reads CASIRTGFYEQYF. CDR3 in DNA: TGTGCCAGCATAAGGACAGGATTCTACGAGCAGTACTTC.